This is a list of T cell receptor beta chains from one sample in a study of OX40 agonist ivuxolimab in advanced cancers. The method was immunoSEQ multiplex PCR; TCRdb's version includes in-frame clones alone and lacks a portion of them. The data hold 70,000 or so clones, with more than 70% observed a single time. Specimen: CD4+ or CD8+ T cells sorted from blood, collected in a trial of the OX40 agonist ivuxolimab. The source of these receptors is an adult with an advanced solid tumor such as melanoma, head and neck, liver or kidney cancer. The CDR3 runs from the conserved cysteine through the conserved F or W. A D gene is named only where the DNA matches it firmly. Size is omitted from some rows. Given values are once, few, many or a class for expanded clones.

v_gene	d_gene	abundance	j_gene	CDR3aa	CDR3nt
TRBV5-4	TRBD1	.	TRBJ1-3	CASRSDRGPGNTIYF	TGTGCCAGCAGGTCCGACAGGGGGCCAGGAAACACCATATATTTT
TRBV30	TRBD1	.	TRBJ1-5	CAWSAHRGGQPQHF	TGTGCCTGGAGTGCCCACAGGGGCGGACAGCCCCAGCATTTT
TRBV19	.	.	TRBJ1-5	CASSIRGGNQPQHF	TGTGCCAGTAGTATTAGGGGAGGTAATCAGCCCCAGCATTTT
TRBV7-2	.	once	TRBJ2-3	CASSRRGPRTDTQYF	TGTGCCAGCAGCCGACGGGGCCCCAGGACCGATACGCAGTATTTT
TRBV30	TRBD1	once	TRBJ2-7	CAWRRGGQGYEQYF	TGTGCCTGGAGGCGCGGGGGACAGGGCTACGAGCAGTACTTC
TRBV6-1	TRBD1	.	TRBJ2-1	CASSSPGGNEQFF	TGTGCCAGCAGTTCTCCAGGGGGCAATGAGCAGTTCTTC
TRBV6-5	.	.	TRBJ1-2	CASTKDTLLHGYTF	TGTGCCAGCACCAAGGACACCCTCCTCCATGGCTACACCTTC
TRBV7-9	.	.	TRBJ1-2	CASSLGGGSHGYTF	TGTGCCAGCAGCCTAGGGGGAGGGTCCCATGGCTACACCTTC
TRBV19	.	.	TRBJ2-5	CASSNRRDQETQYF	TGTGCCAGTAGTAACCGGCGAGACCAAGAGACCCAGTACTTC
TRBV14	.	.	TRBJ2-5	CASSQAGGKMETQYF	TGTGCCAGCAGCCAAGCCGGGGGCAAGATGGAGACCCAGTACTTC
TRBV18	TRBD1	once	TRBJ1-6	CASSSQGGTGTSSPLHF	TGTGCCAGCTCATCTCAGGGGGGGACAGGGACGTCTTCACCCCTCCACTTT
TRBV19	TRBD1	.	TRBJ2-1	CASSISGTGILNEQFF	TGTGCCAGTAGTATCTCCGGGACAGGGATCTTGAATGAGCAGTTCTTC
TRBV25-1	.	.	TRBJ1-5	CASSEGGAGNQPQHF	TGTGCCAGCAGCGAGGGGGGGGCGGGCAATCAGCCCCAGCATTTT
TRBV11-1	.	few	TRBJ1-1	CASSLDRNTEAFF	TGTGCCAGCAGCTTAGATCGTAACACTGAAGCTTTCTTT
TRBV27	.	.	TRBJ2-1	CASSSWRGNEQFF	TGTGCCAGCAGTTCCTGGCGGGGCAATGAGCAGTTCTTC
TRBV28	TRBD1	.	TRBJ2-7	CASSRQGGFYEQYF	TGTGCCAGCAGTAGACAGGGGGGCTTCTACGAGCAGTACTTC
TRBV6-1	TRBD1	.	TRBJ1-1	CASSDHFTGGASKAFF	TGTGCCAGCAGTGACCACTTCACAGGGGGCGCGAGCAAGGCTTTCTTT
TRBV5-1	.	.	TRBJ1-2	CASSYDGKYGYTF	TGCGCCAGCAGCTACGACGGGAAGTATGGCTACACCTTC
TRBV30	.	.	TRBJ1-3	CACPLAGSGNTIYF	TGTGCCTGCCCCCTGGCAGGCTCTGGAAACACCATATATTTT
TRBV9	.	.	TRBJ2-7	CASSVEGAGDSYEQYF	TGTGCCAGCAGCGTAGAAGGAGCAGGGGACTCATACGAGCAGTACTTC
TRBV11-2	TRBD1	.	TRBJ2-7	CASSLSRGLYEQYF	TGTGCCAGCAGCTTAAGCAGGGGGCTCTACGAGCAGTACTTC
TRBV18	.	.	TRBJ1-4	CASSPGQKAEKLFF	TGTGCCAGCTCACCAGGGCAGAAGGCGGAAAAACTGTTTTTT
TRBV29-1	TRBD2	.	TRBJ2-3	CSVALGLAGGTDTQYF	TGCAGCGTTGCCCTGGGACTAGCGGGGGGCACAGATACGCAGTATTTT
TRBV14	TRBD1	.	TRBJ2-7	CASSQGTGHSYEQYF	TGTGCCAGCAGCCAAGGGACAGGGCACTCCTACGAGCAGTACTTC
TRBV2	TRBD1	.	TRBJ1-1	CASTGDTEAFF	TGTGCCAGTACAGGGGACACTGAAGCTTTCTTT
TRBV30	.	.	TRBJ1-3	CAWSEGNGGNTIYF	TGTGCCTGGAGTGAGGGCAACGGAGGAAACACCATATATTTT
TRBV19	TRBD2	few	TRBJ2-2	CASNTGVGRATGELFF	TGTGCCAGCAACACCGGGGTGGGGAGGGCCACCGGGGAGCTGTTTTTT
TRBV18	TRBD1	once	TRBJ1-3	CASSPGQGPGNTIYF	TGTGCCAGCTCACCAGGACAGGGCCCTGGAAACACCATATATTTT
TRBV6-6	.	.	TRBJ2-7	CASREWNSYEQYF	TGTGCCAGCAGGGAGTGGAATTCCTACGAGCAGTACTTC
TRBV5-6	TRBD1	.	TRBJ2-1	CASTPRTGANEQFF	TGTGCCAGCACCCCCCGTACAGGGGCCAATGAGCAGTTCTTC
TRBV2	TRBD1	few	TRBJ1-2	CASSAGTEHYGYTF	TGTGCCAGCAGTGCCGGGACAGAGCACTATGGCTACACCTTC
TRBV2	.	once	TRBJ2-3	CASSVLRADTQYF	TGTGCCAGCAGTGTTCTTAGGGCAGATACGCAGTATTTT
TRBV4-2	.	.	TRBJ2-7	CASSQASPGEQYF	TGTGCCAGCAGCCAAGCTAGCCCGGGCGAGCAGTACTTC
TRBV2	.	.	TRBJ1-1	CASSIPGQLNTEAFF	TGTGCCAGCAGTATTCCGGGACAACTGAACACTGAAGCTTTCTTT
TRBV7-3	.	.	TRBJ2-7	CASSLDFYEQYF	TGTGCCAGCAGCTTAGACTTCTACGAGCAGTACTTC